Presented here are 29 T cell receptor beta chains from one specimen sequenced in a study of shared clonotypes between healthy human individuals. Method: immunoSEQ multiplex PCR; TCRdb's copy keeps in-frame clones and lacks some. The table shows around 2.5 million clones, with over 85% occurring only once. Sequenced: naive CD4+ T cells from PBMCs. Specified subset: CD45RA+ positively selected. The receptor source for this set is a man between 18 and 29 years old in good health. Some clones in this sample may be carry-over from other donors' samples.

This rearrangement joins TRBV27 to TRBJ1-4; TRBD1 might be the D (5 bases). V shed 1 base and J shed 0 bases, with 12 bases lying between them. The CDR3 runs to 17 residues. Per germline, CDR1 MNHEY and CDR2 SMNVEV (reference sequence). CDR3 sequence reads: CASSLWGDKATNEKLFF. CDR3 bases: TGTGCCAGCAGTTTATGGGGGGATAAGGCAACTAATGAAAAACTGTTTTTT.

The V and J genes are TRBV28 and TRBJ1-1; weak D call: TRBD1 (5 bases). This CDR3 comprises 12 residues. In germline, CDR1 is MDHEN, CDR2 SYDVKM. The V end was cut by 7 bases, the J end by 5 bases, with 11 bases between. The CDR3 sequence: CASIGDETEAFF. The CDR3 DNA sequence: TGTGCCAGCATTGGGGACGAAACTGAAGCTTTCTTT. Full variable domain (missing parts from reference TRBV28 and TRBJ1-1): DVKVTQSSRYLVKRTGEKVFLECVQDMDHENMFWYRQDPGLGLRLIYFSYDVKMKEKGDIPEGYSVSREKKERFSLILESASTNQTSMYLCASIGDETEAFFGQGTRLTVV.

The rearrangement links TRBV5-4 to TRBJ2-3; 9 bases align to TRBD1. Germline lookup yields CDR1 SGHNT and CDR2 YYREEE (reference sequence). V dropped 2 bases and J dropped 3; count of bases not matched to a gene: 7. The length of the CDR3 is 16 residues. CDR3 region: CASSLRRTGVTDTQYF. The CDR3 DNA is TGTGCCAGCAGCTTACGGAGGACAGGGGTAACAGATACGCAGTATTTT.

The chain recombines TRBV19 with TRBJ1-2, with D tentatively TRBD1 (6 bases). The V gene's germline CDR1 is LNHDA and CDR2 SQIVND (reference sequence). This CDR3 region has 17 residues. Trimming removed 0 bases at V and 4 bases at J, with 18 bases between. The CDR3 loop is CASSIDLRGTLLYGYTF. DNA of the CDR3: TGTGCCAGTAGTATAGATTTAAGGGGGACACTCCTCTATGGCTACACCTTC.

The genes are TRBV18 and TRBJ2-1; 8 bases line up with TRBD2. The V gene end was trimmed by 1 base and the J gene end by 4 bases; junction bases not matched to a gene: 3. The germline V gene has CDR1 KGHSH and CDR2 LQKENI. The CDR3 extends over 15 amino acids. The CDR3 bases are TGTGCCAGCTCACCACGTAGCGGGATATACAATGAGCAGTTCTTC. Its translation: CASSPRSGIYNEQFF.

This sequence joins TRBV10-3 and TRBJ2-5; D call uncertain. The CDR3 extends over 12 amino acids. Germline V gene data show CDR1 as ENHRY and CDR2 as SYGVKD. V was clipped by 3 bases and J by 5 bases, with 7 bases between them. The CDR3 is CAISDYLETQYF. CDR3 sequence (DNA): TGTGCCATCAGTGATTACTTGGAGACCCAGTACTTC.

The J gene is TRBJ1-3, the V gene TRBV28; D gene unclear. CDR3 length equals 19 residues. The V end was cut by 4 bases, the J end by 4 bases, with 26 bases between. CDR1 is MDHEN and CDR2 is SYDVKM in the germline V gene. CDR3 loop: CASSSPYPAKAQWGNTIYF. The CDR3 DNA reads TGTGCCAGCAGTTCACCCTACCCGGCGAAGGCGCAGTGGGGAAACACCATATATTTT.

V and J are TRBV12-2 and TRBJ1-5. TRBV12-2 counts as a pseudogene. The CDR3 runs to 16 residues. The CDR3 spells CASRSLHAYSNQPQHF. The CDR3 bases are TGTGCAAGTCGCTCCCTACACGCTTATAGCAATCAGCCCCAGCATTTT.

This clone was counted only a few times. Other DNA sequences in this specimen translate into the identical CDR3. The chain employs TRBV5-6 and TRBJ1-2, with D uncertain. The CDR3 runs to 13 residues. Trimming stripped 0 bases from V and 2 bases from J, with 5 bases between. CDR1 is SGHDT, CDR2 YYEEEE, per germline. The CDR3 region has the DNA TGTGCCAGCAGCTTGGACAGAAACTATGGCTACACCTTC. Translated, it gives CASSLDRNYGYTF.

The CDR3: CASNWGGDNTGELFF. CDR3 DNA: TGCGCCAGCAACTGGGGAGGGGACAACACCGGGGAGCTGTTTTTT. The V gene is TRBV5-1, the J gene TRBJ2-2; 7 bases line up with TRBD2. V lost 6 bases to trimming and J lost 2 bases; unmatched junction nucleotides: 7. The CDR3 runs 15 residues. Germline V gives CDR1 SGHRS, CDR2 YFSETQ.

This clone has just one count. The sample contains more than one DNA sequence encoding this CDR3. The chain joins TRBV5-1 to TRBJ2-5; TRBD2 agrees at 13 bases. Per germline, CDR1 SGHRS and CDR2 YFSETQ. This CDR3 has 16 residues. The J segment lost 5 bases and the V segment lost 0 bases, leaving 4 bases of the junction unmatched. This chain's CDR3 is CASSLGTSGSVETQYF. CDR3 bases: TGCGCCAGCAGCTTGGGGACTAGCGGGAGTGTTGAGACCCAGTACTTC.

This clone was found once. The chain uses TRBV28 and TRBJ1-2; D not resolved. The CDR3 extends over 14 amino acids. V was shortened by 6 bases and J by 6 bases, with 17 bases between the two germline ends. CDR1 and CDR2 from the germline V gene are MDHEN and SYDVKM. The CDR3 nucleotides are TGTGCCAGCAGCCTTAATCGTCCTTGGGATGGCTACACCTTC. It specifies CASSLNRPWDGYTF.

This chain uses TRBV6-1 with TRBJ2-3; possible D gene TRBD1, 5 bases. The CDR3 is 11 residues long. V was trimmed by 6 bases and J by 8 bases, leaving 9 bases between them. Germline CDR1 and CDR2: MNHNS and SASEGT. As DNA, the CDR3 is TGTGCCAGCAGGCAGGGTCGTACGCAGTATTTT. It is translated as CASRQGRTQYF.

This chain connects TRBV29-1 to TRBJ2-3; no clear D. Germline values: CDR1 SQVTM, CDR2 ANQGSEA. The CDR3 contains 13 residues. Trimming left V 2 bases short and J 5 bases short, with 11 bases between. CDR3 in amino acids: CSVEPGTRDTQYF. Here the CDR3 DNA reads TGCAGCGTTGAACCCGGCACGAGAGATACGCAGTATTTT.

On this clone itself: Other DNA sequences from this sample encode an identical CDR3 as well. The J gene is TRBJ1-1, the V gene TRBV7-8, with TRBD1 identical over 9 bases. The CDR3 extends over 16 amino acids. The trim removed 1 base at V and 0 bases at J, leaving 3 bases unmatched. Germline CDR1 SGHVS, CDR2 FQNEAQ. The CDR3 spells CASSLEGQGMNTEAFF. The CDR3 coding sequence is TGTGCCAGCAGCTTAGAGGGACAGGGCATGAACACTGAAGCTTTCTTT.

V is TRBV27 and J is TRBJ2-5, with D perhaps matching TRBD2 (5 bases). The CDR3 is 15 amino acids. The V gene's germline CDR1 is MNHEY and CDR2 SMNVEV (reference sequence). Trimming removed 5 bases from V and 9 bases from J, with 22 bases in between. The CDR3 loop reads CASSPTVRLRGPQYF. DNA for the CDR3: TGTGCCAGCAGTCCAACAGTGAGGCTCCGCGGGCCCCAGTACTTC.

CDR3 in DNA: TGTGCCAGCAGCTTAACTCGTTTGTCGGCCGGGGAGCTGTTTTTT. The encoded protein is CASSLTRLSAGELFF. The V and J genes are TRBV11-1 and TRBJ2-2; D not certain. Germline CDR1 reads SGHAT; CDR2 reads FQDESV (reference sequence). The CDR3 contains 15 residues. V shed 2 bases and J shed 6 bases, with 13 bases lying between them.

This sequence joins TRBV7-2 and TRBJ2-1; TRBD2 might be the D (5 bases). V was pared by 5 bases and J by 1 base, with 12 bases between. This CDR3 is 15 amino acids long. Germline loops: CDR1 SGHTA, CDR2 FQGNSA. The CDR3 DNA sequence: TGTGCCAGCAGCCCCGCCGGCGGGTCCTACAATGAGCAGTTCTTC. Its translation is CASSPAGGSYNEQFF. Together with reference TRBV7-2 and TRBJ2-1, the CDR3 gives the full variable domain: GAGVSQSPSNKVTEKGKDVELRCDPISGHTALYWYRQSLGQGLEFLIYFQGNSAPDKSGLPSDRFSAERTGGSVSTLTIQRTQQEDSAVYLCASSPAGGSYNEQFFGPGTRLTVL.

This clone has just a few counts. The chain has TRBV9 and TRBJ2-1; the match to TRBD2 covers 7 bases. This CDR3 has 12 amino acids. Germline V gene sequence: CDR1 SGDLS, CDR2 YYNGEE. Trimming removed 6 bases from V and 7 bases from J; junction bases left unmatched: 4. The CDR3 bases are TGTGCCAGCAATCGGGGAGGGAATGAGCAGTTCTTC. It is translated as CASNRGGNEQFF.

This chain joins TRBV10-2 and TRBJ2-1; D is possibly TRBD1 (6 bases). V was cut by 5 bases and J by 0 bases, with 14 bases left in between. CDR1 and CDR2 (germline): WSHSY, SAAADI. The CDR3 runs 16 residues. The CDR3 DNA sequence: TGCGCCAGCAGTCTACGAGACAGGCACTCCTACAATGAGCAGTTCTTC. It yields the protein CASSLRDRHSYNEQFF.

The chain combines TRBV21-1 with TRBJ1-4; the table's D call TRBD1 went unverified against the DNA. TRBV21-1 is annotated as a pseudogene. The CDR3 has 13 residues. The CDR3 protein is CARGTGLREKLFF. Here the CDR3 DNA reads TGTGCCAGGGGGACAGGGCTAAGGGAAAAACTGTTTTTT.

The chain is built from TRBV4-3 and TRBJ2-2, with 7 bases fitting TRBD2. Germline lookup yields CDR1 LGHNA and CDR2 YSLEER. The CDR3 totals 16 residues. The J segment lost 6 bases and the V segment lost 3 bases, leaving 10 bases of the junction unmatched. The CDR3: CASSHPGGRGPGELFF. CDR3 nucleotide sequence: TGCGCCAGCAGCCACCCCGGGGGGAGGGGCCCCGGGGAGCTGTTTTTT.

The chain links TRBV7-2 to TRBJ2-3; maybe TRBD2 (5 bases). V was clipped by 5 bases and J by 6 bases, with 21 bases between them. Germline V gene data show CDR1 as SGHTA and CDR2 as FQGNSA. The CDR3 is 16 residues long. The DNA of the CDR3 is TGTGCCAGCAGCCCACCGCCGGGGTTTCTACCGGATACGCAGTATTTT. Encoded protein: CASSPPPGFLPDTQYF.

As regards this clone: Other DNA sequences of this sample code for an identical CDR3. The gene calls are TRBV5-1 and TRBJ1-1, with D uncertain. Germline CDR1 is SGHRS and CDR2 is YFSETQ. There are 14 residues in the CDR3. V was pared by 1 base and J by 0 bases, with 7 bases between. The CDR3 spells CASSLTALNTEAFF. CDR3 DNA sequence: TGCGCCAGCAGCTTGACAGCGTTGAACACTGAAGCTTTCTTT.

V usage is TRBV4-1 and J usage is TRBJ1-4, with 7 bases identical to TRBD1. The trim removed 4 bases at V and 0 bases at J, leaving 8 bases unmatched. Per the germline V gene, CDR1 is MGHRA and CDR2 is YSYEKL. This CDR3 is 17 amino acids long. The CDR3 sequence: CASSRWDSPATNEKLFF. Written as DNA, the CDR3 is TGCGCCAGCAGCCGATGGGACAGCCCCGCAACTAATGAAAAACTGTTTTTT.

The chain couples TRBV5-1 to TRBJ2-5; D may be TRBD2 (5 bases). The germline gives CDR1 SGHRS, CDR2 YFSETQ. V gave up 4 bases and J gave up 1 base, with 14 bases separating them. This CDR3 spans 15 amino acids. CDR3 residues: CASSGQGGGQETQYF. The CDR3 DNA reads TGCGCCAGCAGCGGTCAAGGTGGAGGCCAAGAGACCCAGTACTTC.

This sequence joins TRBV7-2 and TRBJ1-1, with a possible D match to TRBD1 (5 bases). The CDR3 has 15 residues. V shed 2 bases and J shed 4 bases, with 14 bases lying between them. Germline CDR1 reads SGHTA; CDR2 reads FQGNSA. The CDR3 region has the DNA TGTGCCAGCAGCTTATCGTATTTTGGGGCCACTGAAGCTTTCTTT. Protein product: CASSLSYFGATEAFF. Combining the CDR3 with reference TRBV7-2 and TRBJ1-1 gives the whole variable domain GAGVSQSPSNKVTEKGKDVELRCDPISGHTALYWYRQSLGQGLEFLIYFQGNSAPDKSGLPSDRFSAERTGGSVSTLTIQRTQQEDSAVYLCASSLSYFGATEAFFGQGTRLTVV.

The V call is TRBV5-1, the J call TRBJ2-3; perhaps TRBD1 as D (6 bases). V was pared by 3 bases and J by 0 bases, with 11 bases between. The CDR3 sequence is 15 residues long. In germline, CDR1 is SGHRS, CDR2 YFSETQ. This CDR3 reads CASSSTGSSTDTQYF. The CDR3 DNA is TGCGCCAGCAGCTCCACAGGGTCTAGCACAGATACGCAGTATTTT.

The chain uses TRBV19 and TRBJ2-3; D is possibly TRBD2 (5 bases). Between the trimmed V and J ends, which lost 4 bases and 1 base, there was a span of 18 bases. Germline V gene lookup returns CDR1 LNHDA and CDR2 SQIVND (reference sequence). This CDR3 comprises 17 residues. CDR3 protein: CASSKGTRTSRTDTQYF. In DNA, the CDR3 is TGTGCCAGTAGTAAGGGCACTAGGACCAGTCGCACAGATACGCAGTATTTT.